This T cell receptor beta chain appears in the sequencing data of a study of OX40 agonist ivuxolimab in advanced cancers. Study-level information: The patients got ivuxolimab, which is an agonistic anti-OX40 (CD134) antibody. Study results and caveats: Researchers report that CD8+ T cells had, on average, more expanded clones than CD4+.

Only in-frame clones appear in the TCRdb table, and some are missing; sequencing was by immunoSEQ multiplex PCR. The sample lists about 73,000 clones; roughly 90% were seen once. Comment on this clone: Its specificity is not known.

Exclusion applied to patients with autoimmune disease history or systemic immunosuppression. The sequence was collected from an adult with an advanced solid tumor such as melanoma, head and neck, liver or kidney cancer. This material consisted of CD4+ or CD8+ T cells sorted from blood, taken in a trial of the OX40 agonist ivuxolimab.

The CDR3 bases are TGTGCCAGCAGCCGGACTAGCGGGCCCTCCTACGAGCAGTACTTC. This translates into CASSRTSGPSYEQYF. This sequence joins TRBV7-2 and TRBJ2-7, with 11 positions matching TRBD2. V gave up 5 bases and J gave up 0 bases; unmatched junction bases: 3. The CDR3 loop spans 15 amino acids. CDR1 and CDR2 (germline): SGHTA, FQGNSA.